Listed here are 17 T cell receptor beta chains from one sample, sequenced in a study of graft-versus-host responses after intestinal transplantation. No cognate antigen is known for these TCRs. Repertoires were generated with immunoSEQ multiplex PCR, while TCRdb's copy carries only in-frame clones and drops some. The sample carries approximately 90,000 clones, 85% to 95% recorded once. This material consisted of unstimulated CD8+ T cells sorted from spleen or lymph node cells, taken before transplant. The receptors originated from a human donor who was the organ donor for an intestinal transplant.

The DNA for the CDR3 is TGTGCCACCAGTGAAGACAGGGACTGGGATCAGCCCCAGCATTTT. Encoded protein: CATSEDRDWDQPQHF. This chain joins TRBV15 and TRBJ1-5; the match to TRBD1 covers 7 bases. This CDR3 has 15 residues. Trimming removed 6 bases from V and 5 bases from J; junction bases left unmatched: 10. In germline, CDR1 is LNHNV, CDR2 YYDKDF (reference sequence).

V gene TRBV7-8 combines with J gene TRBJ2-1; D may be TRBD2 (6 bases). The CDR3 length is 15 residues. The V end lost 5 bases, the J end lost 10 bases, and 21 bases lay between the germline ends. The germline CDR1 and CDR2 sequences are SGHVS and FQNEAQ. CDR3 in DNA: TGTGCCAGCAGCCCCGGACTAATTTTGGAATACGAGCAGTTCTTC. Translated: CASSPGLILEYEQFF.

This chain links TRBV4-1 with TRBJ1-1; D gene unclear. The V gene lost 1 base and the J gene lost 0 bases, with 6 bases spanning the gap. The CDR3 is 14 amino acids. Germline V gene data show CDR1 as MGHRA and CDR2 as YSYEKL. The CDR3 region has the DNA TGCGCCAGCAGCCAAGTAAACTTGAACACTGAAGCTTTCTTT. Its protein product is CASSQVNLNTEAFF.

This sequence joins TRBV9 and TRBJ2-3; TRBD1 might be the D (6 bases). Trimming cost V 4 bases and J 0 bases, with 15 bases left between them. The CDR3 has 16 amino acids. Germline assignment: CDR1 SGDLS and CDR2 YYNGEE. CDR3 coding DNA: TGTGCCAGCAGCCTAACAGGGTTCGGCAGCACAGATACGCAGTATTTT. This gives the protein CASSLTGFGSTDTQYF.

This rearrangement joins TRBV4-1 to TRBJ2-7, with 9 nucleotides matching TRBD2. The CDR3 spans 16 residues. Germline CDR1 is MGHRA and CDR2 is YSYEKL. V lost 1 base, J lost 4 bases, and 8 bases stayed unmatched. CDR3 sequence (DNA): TGCGCCAGCAGCCAAGTCGGCGGGGGGGCTATTTACGAGCAGTACTTC. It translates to CASSQVGGGAIYEQYF.

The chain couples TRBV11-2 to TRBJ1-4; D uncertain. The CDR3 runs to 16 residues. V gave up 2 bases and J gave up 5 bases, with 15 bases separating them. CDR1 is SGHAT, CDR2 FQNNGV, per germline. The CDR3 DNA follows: TGTGCCAGCAGCTTAAAGTGGGCAGGAACAAATGAAAAACTGTTTTTT. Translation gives CASSLKWAGTNEKLFF.

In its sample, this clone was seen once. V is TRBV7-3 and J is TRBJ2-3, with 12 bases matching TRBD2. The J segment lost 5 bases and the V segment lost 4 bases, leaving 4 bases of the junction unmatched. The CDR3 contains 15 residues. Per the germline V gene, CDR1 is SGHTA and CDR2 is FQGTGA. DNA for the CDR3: TGTGCCAGCAGCTCGCTAGCGGGGGGGCGAGATACGCAGTATTTT. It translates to CASSSLAGGRDTQYF. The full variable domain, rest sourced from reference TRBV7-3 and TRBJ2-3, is GAGVSQTPSNKVTEKGKYVELRCDPISGHTALYWYRQSLGQGPEFLIYFQGTGAADDSGLPNDRFFAVRPEGSVSTLKIQRTERGDSAVYLCASSSLAGGRDTQYFGPGTRLTVL.

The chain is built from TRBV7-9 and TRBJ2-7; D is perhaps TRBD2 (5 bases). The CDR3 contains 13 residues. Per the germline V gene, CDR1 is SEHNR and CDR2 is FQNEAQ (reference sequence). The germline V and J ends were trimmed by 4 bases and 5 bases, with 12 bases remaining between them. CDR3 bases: TGTGCCAGCAGCTCCGACTATAACGACGAGCAGTACTTC. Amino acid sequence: CASSSDYNDEQYF.

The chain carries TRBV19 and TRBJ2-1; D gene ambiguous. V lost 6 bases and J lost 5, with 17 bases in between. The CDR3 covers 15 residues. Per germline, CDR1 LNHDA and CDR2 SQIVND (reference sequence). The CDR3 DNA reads TGTGCCAGTAGGGTTTTTGGCGGAAACCACAATGAGCAGTTCTTC. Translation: CASRVFGGNHNEQFF.

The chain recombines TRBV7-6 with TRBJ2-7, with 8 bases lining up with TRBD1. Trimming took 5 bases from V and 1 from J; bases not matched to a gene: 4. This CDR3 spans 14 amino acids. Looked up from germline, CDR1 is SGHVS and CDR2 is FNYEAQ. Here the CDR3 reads CASSPRTGSYEQYF. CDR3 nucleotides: TGTGCCAGCAGCCCTAGGACAGGGTCCTACGAGCAGTACTTC.

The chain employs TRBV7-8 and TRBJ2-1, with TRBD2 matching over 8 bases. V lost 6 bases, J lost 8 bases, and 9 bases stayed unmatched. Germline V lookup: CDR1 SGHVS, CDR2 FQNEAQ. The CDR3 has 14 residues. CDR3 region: CASSSGTRMDEQFF. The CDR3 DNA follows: TGTGCCAGCAGTTCCGGGACTAGAATGGATGAGCAGTTCTTC.

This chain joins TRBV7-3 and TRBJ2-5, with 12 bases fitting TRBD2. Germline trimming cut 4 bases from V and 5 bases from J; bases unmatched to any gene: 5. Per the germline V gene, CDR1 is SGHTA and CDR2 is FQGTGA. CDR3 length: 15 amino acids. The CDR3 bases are TGTGCCAGCAGCTCTAGCGGGGGGGCTCTGGAGACCCAGTACTTC. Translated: CASSSSGGALETQYF.

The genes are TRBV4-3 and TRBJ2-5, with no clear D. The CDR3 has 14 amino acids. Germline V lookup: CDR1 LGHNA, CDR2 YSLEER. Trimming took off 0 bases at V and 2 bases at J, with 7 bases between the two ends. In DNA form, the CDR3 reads TGCGCCAGCAGCCAAGATGTTCTTCAAGAGACCCAGTACTTC. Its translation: CASSQDVLQETQYF.

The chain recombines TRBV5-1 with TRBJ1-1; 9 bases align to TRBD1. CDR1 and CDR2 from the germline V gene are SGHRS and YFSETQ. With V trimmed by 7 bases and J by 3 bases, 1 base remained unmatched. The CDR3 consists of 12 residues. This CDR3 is CASRDRDTEAFF. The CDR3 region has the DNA TGCGCCAGCCGGGACAGGGACACTGAAGCTTTCTTT.

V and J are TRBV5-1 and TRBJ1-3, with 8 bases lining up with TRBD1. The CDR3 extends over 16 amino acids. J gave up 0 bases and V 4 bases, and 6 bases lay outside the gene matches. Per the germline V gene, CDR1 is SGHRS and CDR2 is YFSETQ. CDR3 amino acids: CASSPWTGSSGNTIYF. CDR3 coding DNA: TGCGCCAGCAGCCCCTGGACAGGGAGCTCTGGAAACACCATATATTTT.

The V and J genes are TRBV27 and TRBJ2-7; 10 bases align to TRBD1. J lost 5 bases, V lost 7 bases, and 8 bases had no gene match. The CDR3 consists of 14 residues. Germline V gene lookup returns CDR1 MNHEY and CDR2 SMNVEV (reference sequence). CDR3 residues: CASISPGQGHEQYF. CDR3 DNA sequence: TGTGCCAGCATTTCCCCGGGACAGGGGCACGAGCAGTACTTC.

The CDR3 spells CASSTQGLLYEQYF. In DNA, the CDR3 is TGCGCCAGCAGCACCCAAGGACTTCTCTACGAGCAGTACTTC. The genes are TRBV4-1 and TRBJ2-7; D might be TRBD2 (5 bases). In germline, CDR1 is MGHRA, CDR2 YSYEKL. V lost 5 bases to trimming and J lost 3 bases, with 14 bases between them. The CDR3 is 14 residues long.